The 21 T cell receptor beta chains given below trace back to one sample, sequenced in a study of T-cell reconstitution after alpha-beta-depleted transplantation in children. Library preparation (for TCRbeta) was performed with unique molecular identifiers. One entry per CDR3 protein results from TCRdb running MiXCR on the PCR reads. The sample has around 680,000 distinct CDR3 sequences, about 15% seen once. Sequencing used PBMCs from the stem cell graft donor, obtained from the stem cell graft. The receptors shown here come from a human donor who donated a stem cell graft to a child with acute myeloid leukemia.

Here the CDR3 reads CASSKGDRGRNEQFF. The CDR3 DNA is TGTGCCAGCAGCAAAGGGGATAGGGGACGCAATGAGCAGTTCTTC. The chain combines TRBV21-1 with TRBJ2-1; TRBD1 is the table's D call, not checked against the DNA. TRBV21-1 is classified as a pseudogene. This CDR3 has 15 residues.

V gene TRBV28 combines with J gene TRBJ2-7, with a possible D match to TRBD1 (6 bases). CDR1 and CDR2 from the germline V gene are MDHEN and SYDVKM. CDR3 length equals 19 residues. V lost 4 bases to trimming and J lost 4 bases, with 29 bases between them. The CDR3 DNA sequence: TGTGCCAGCAGTTCGTTCTGGACAGCCAACCAACGGGGCCGGTACGAGCAGTACGTC. Amino acids: CASSSFWTANQRGRYEQYV.

In its sample, this clonotype was seen many times. V gene TRBV6-6 combines with J gene TRBJ1-1; D gene unclear. In germline, CDR1 is MNHNY, CDR2 SVGAGI (reference sequence). There are 13 residues in the CDR3. V lost 0 bases, J lost 5 bases, and 7 bases lay in between. DNA for the CDR3: TGTGCCAGCAGTTACTCGGAGGGAACTGAAGCTTTCTTT. It yields the protein CASSYSEGTEAFF.

This clonotype was seen only a few times. V gene TRBV7-8 combines with J gene TRBJ2-1; D unresolved. CDR1 and CDR2 (germline): SGHVS, FQNEAQ. The CDR3 is 13 amino acids. Trimming cost V 2 bases and J 9 bases, with 11 bases left between them. The CDR3 reads CASSLNGLPEQFF. The DNA for the CDR3 is TGTGCCAGCAGCTTAAATGGGCTCCCTGAGCAGTTCTTC.

Many counts were recorded for this clonotype. The chain has TRBV20-1 and TRBJ2-3, with no clear D. V was trimmed by 2 bases and J by 2 bases, leaving 5 bases between them. In germline, CDR1 is DFQATT, CDR2 SNEGSKA (reference sequence). The CDR3 consists of 12 residues. CDR3 nucleotide sequence: TGCAGTGCTAGACAGCTCACAGATACGCAGTATTTT. Residues: CSARQLTDTQYF.

This clonotype was seen a handful of times. This rearrangement joins TRBV7-9 to TRBJ1-2; TRBD1 agrees at 9 bases. There are 16 residues in the CDR3. V dropped 2 bases and J dropped 9; count of bases not matched to a gene: 13. CDR1 is SEHNR and CDR2 is FQNEAQ in the germline V gene (reference sequence). The CDR3 protein is CASSLSLTDRGIRYTF. In DNA form, the CDR3 reads TGTGCCAGCAGCTTAAGCCTGACGGACAGGGGAATTCGCTACACCTTC.

In this sample, this clonotype turned up many times. This chain joins TRBV20-1 and TRBJ1-4; D not resolved. Germline V CDR1 and CDR2: DFQATT, SNEGSKA (reference sequence). The CDR3 spans 12 residues. Trimming took 3 bases from V and 0 from J, leaving 2 bases between them. As DNA, the CDR3 is TGCAGTGCTAGTCCAACTAATGAAAAACTGTTTTTT. Translation gives CSASPTNEKLFF.

The table lists this clonotype with a few counts. The chain has TRBV5-1 and TRBJ2-1, with D unclear. CDR3 length: 12 amino acids. V was trimmed by 0 bases and J by 9 bases, leaving 7 bases between them. The germline V gene has CDR1 SGHRS and CDR2 YFSETQ. DNA for the CDR3: TGCGCCAGCAGCTTGGTGGTGACTGAGCAGTTCTTC. As protein: CASSLVVTEQFF.

This clonotype was seen many times. This chain uses TRBV20-1 with TRBJ2-1; D unclear. The ends were cut back, 5 bases at V and 10 bases at J, with 21 bases in the middle. The germline V gene encodes CDR1 DFQATT and CDR2 SNEGSKA (reference sequence). The CDR3 has 14 amino acids. CDR3 in DNA: TGCAGTGCTCCCGACTGGGGTTCGATAGGGGAGCAGTTCTTC. Its protein product is CSAPDWGSIGEQFF.

At least ten counts were recorded for this clonotype. V is TRBV29-1 and J is TRBJ1-2, with D perhaps matching TRBD1 (6 bases). This CDR3 contains 15 residues. Trimming removed 6 bases at V and 5 bases at J, with 22 bases between. The V gene's germline CDR1 is SQVTM and CDR2 ANQGSEA. Here the CDR3 DNA reads TGCAGCGTCGTCAAGGGGTCAGGGGTAGCTTATGGCTACACCTTC. Its protein product is CSVVKGSGVAYGYTF.

This chain joins TRBV7-2 and TRBJ1-2; tentative D call: TRBD1 (5 bases). The CDR3 loop spans 17 amino acids. Trimming stripped 0 bases from V and 4 bases from J, with 18 bases between. The germline V gene encodes CDR1 SGHTA and CDR2 FQGNSA. CDR3 bases: TGTGCCAGCAGCTTAGCTGCAGGGACGGCTTATGGCTATGGCTACACCTTC. Its translation is CASSLAAGTAYGYGYTF.

V is TRBV24-1 and J is TRBJ2-1; 9 nucleotides match TRBD2. There are 13 residues in the CDR3. The J segment lost 6 bases and the V segment lost 10 bases, leaving 6 bases of the junction unmatched. Per germline, CDR1 KGHDR and CDR2 SFDVKD. The CDR3 sequence: CATRGGGGNEQFF. CDR3 in DNA: TGTGCCACACGGGGCGGGGGGGGCAATGAGCAGTTCTTC.

This chain connects TRBV5-6 to TRBJ1-1; D may be TRBD1 (5 bases). The CDR3 extends over 17 amino acids. Germline values: CDR1 SGHDT, CDR2 YYEEEE. The V end lost 4 bases, the J end lost 0 bases, and 19 bases lay between the germline ends. As DNA, the CDR3 is TGTGCCAGCAGCGCGCCGGTGGGGGACGGAATGAACACTGAAGCTTTCTTT. Amino acids: CASSAPVGDGMNTEAFF.

This clonotype was detected many times. V gene TRBV29-1 combines with J gene TRBJ2-3; no clear D. The V and J ends lost 4 bases and 1 base respectively, with 12 bases between them. This CDR3 is built from 14 residues. Germline lookup yields CDR1 SQVTM and CDR2 ANQGSEA. CDR3 coding DNA: TGCAGCGTTGGACTCTCGCCCGGCACAGATACGCAGTATTTT. This gives the protein CSVGLSPGTDTQYF.

The rearrangement links TRBV12-3 or TRBV12-4 to TRBJ2-2, with TRBD2 matching over 8 bases. CDR3 length: 15 amino acids. The ends lost 3 bases at V and 4 bases at J; junction bases unmatched: 4. CDR3 in DNA: TGTGCCAGCAGTTTCGGACTAGCAATCACCGGGGAGCTGTTTTTT. Translation: CASSFGLAITGELFF.

This clonotype was observed many times. The chain uses TRBV29-1 and TRBJ2-7; TRBD1 aligns across 8 bases. V was pared by 0 bases and J by 1 base, with 11 bases of the junction left unmatched. The CDR3 has 17 residues. Germline CDR1 is SQVTM and CDR2 is ANQGSEA. In DNA form, the CDR3 reads TGCAGCGTTGAAGATCGGGCAGGGGGCGTACGGTCCTACGAGCAGTACTTC. This sequence encodes CSVEDRAGGVRSYEQYF.

This chain joins TRBV10-2 and TRBJ2-3; maybe TRBD2 (6 bases). CDR1 and CDR2 (germline): WSHSY, SAAADI. V was clipped by 0 bases and J by 6 bases, with 10 bases between them. This CDR3 is 14 amino acids long. The CDR3 DNA follows: TGCGCCAGCAGTGAGTCAGGCGGGGTGGATACGCAGTATTTT. Translation gives CASSESGGVDTQYF.

The rearrangement uses TRBV7-9 and TRBJ1-1; D perhaps matches TRBD1 (5 bases). The CDR3 runs to 15 residues. V was cut by 3 bases and J by 3 bases, with 14 bases left in between. Germline V CDR1 and CDR2: SEHNR, FQNEAQ (reference sequence). The CDR3 sequence is CASSFPGARDTEAFF. The DNA of the CDR3 is TGTGCCAGCAGCTTTCCCGGGGCGCGGGACACTGAAGCTTTCTTT.

This clonotype was observed many times. The chain uses TRBV29-1 and TRBJ1-2; D gene ambiguous. The CDR3 is 12 residues long. Trimming pared 6 bases from V and 4 bases from J, leaving 12 bases between. Germline assignment: CDR1 SQVTM and CDR2 ANQGSEA. CDR3 in amino acids: CSVGDLPYGYTF. In DNA, the CDR3 is TGCAGCGTGGGAGACCTACCCTATGGCTACACCTTC. Combining the CDR3 with reference TRBV29-1 and TRBJ1-2 gives the whole variable domain SAVISQKPSRDICQRGTSLTIQCQVDSQVTMMFWYRQQPGQSLTLIATANQGSEATYESGFVIDKFPISRPNLTFSTLTVSNMSPEDSSIYLCSVGDLPYGYTFGSGTRLTVV.

This clonotype was seen many times. The rearrangement links TRBV12-3 or TRBV12-4 to TRBJ1-5, with unresolved D. This CDR3 comprises 14 residues. The ends were cut back, 1 base at V and 4 bases at J, with 8 bases in the middle. CDR3 DNA sequence: TGTGCCAGCAGTTTAGGAGTCGTAAATCAGCCCCAGCATTTT. Residues: CASSLGVVNQPQHF.

The DNA for the CDR3 is TGTGCCAGCAGCTCCCGGGGGGGACTTGCCGAAAAGTATTTT. It translates to CASSSRGGLAEKYF. The chain uses TRBV13 and TRBJ2-3; 8 bases map to TRBD2. Germline CDR1 and CDR2: PRHDT and FYEKMQ (reference sequence). This CDR3 is built from 14 residues. Losses at the gene ends were 4 bases for V and 13 bases for J; bases not matched to a gene: 13.